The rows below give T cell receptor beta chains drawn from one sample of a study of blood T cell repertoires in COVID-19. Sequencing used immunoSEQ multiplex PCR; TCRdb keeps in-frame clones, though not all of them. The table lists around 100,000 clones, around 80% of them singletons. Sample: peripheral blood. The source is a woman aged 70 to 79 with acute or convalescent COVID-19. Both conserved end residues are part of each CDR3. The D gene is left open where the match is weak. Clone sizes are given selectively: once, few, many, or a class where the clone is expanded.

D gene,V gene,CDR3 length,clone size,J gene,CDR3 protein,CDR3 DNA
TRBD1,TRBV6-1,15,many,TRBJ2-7,CASSEWAGGKDEQYF,TGTGCCAGCAGTGAATGGGCAGGGGGAAAGGACGAGCAGTACTTC
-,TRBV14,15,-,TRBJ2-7,CASSRRGVRTYEQYF,TGTGCCAGCAGCCGCAGGGGCGTCCGGACCTACGAGCAGTACTTC
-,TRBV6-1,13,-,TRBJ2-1,CASSEARGTEQFF,TGTGCCAGCAGTGAAGCGAGAGGCACTGAGCAGTTCTTC
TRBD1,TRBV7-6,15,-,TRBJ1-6,CASSLSGQHNSPLHF,TGTGCCAGCAGCTTATCGGGACAGCATAATTCACCCCTCCACTTT
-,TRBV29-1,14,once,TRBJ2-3,CSVDRGLSTDTQYF,TGCAGCGTTGATCGGGGTCTGAGCACAGATACGCAGTATTTT
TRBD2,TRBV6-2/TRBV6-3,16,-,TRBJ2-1,CASSYSGSGAPDEQFF,TGTGCCAGCAGTTACTCCGGTAGCGGGGCCCCCGATGAGCAGTTCTTC
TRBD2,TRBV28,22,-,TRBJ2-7,CASSSPWANGGLAGGLSYEQYF,TGTGCCAGCAGCTCGCCTTGGGCTAACGGCGGGCTAGCGGGAGGACTCTCCTACGAGCAGTACTTC
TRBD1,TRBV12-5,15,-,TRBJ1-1,CASGLPRTGGTEAFF,TGTGCTAGTGGTTTGCCCCGAACAGGGGGCACTGAAGCTTTCTTT
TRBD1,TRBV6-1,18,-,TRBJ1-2,CASSASYRDRERSYGYTF,TGTGCCAGCAGTGCATCATACCGGGACAGGGAGAGGTCCTATGGCTACACCTTC
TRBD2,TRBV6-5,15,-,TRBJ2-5,CASRPTLAGVETQYF,TGTGCCAGCAGGCCTACACTAGCGGGAGTCGAGACCCAGTACTTC
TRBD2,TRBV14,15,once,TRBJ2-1,CASSRWLAGDYEQFF,TGTGCCAGCAGCAGGTGGCTAGCGGGAGATTATGAGCAGTTCTTC
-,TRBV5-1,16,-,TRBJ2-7,CASSLVISGRGNEQYF,TGCGCCAGCAGCTTGGTTATTTCTGGTCGGGGGAACGAGCAGTACTTC